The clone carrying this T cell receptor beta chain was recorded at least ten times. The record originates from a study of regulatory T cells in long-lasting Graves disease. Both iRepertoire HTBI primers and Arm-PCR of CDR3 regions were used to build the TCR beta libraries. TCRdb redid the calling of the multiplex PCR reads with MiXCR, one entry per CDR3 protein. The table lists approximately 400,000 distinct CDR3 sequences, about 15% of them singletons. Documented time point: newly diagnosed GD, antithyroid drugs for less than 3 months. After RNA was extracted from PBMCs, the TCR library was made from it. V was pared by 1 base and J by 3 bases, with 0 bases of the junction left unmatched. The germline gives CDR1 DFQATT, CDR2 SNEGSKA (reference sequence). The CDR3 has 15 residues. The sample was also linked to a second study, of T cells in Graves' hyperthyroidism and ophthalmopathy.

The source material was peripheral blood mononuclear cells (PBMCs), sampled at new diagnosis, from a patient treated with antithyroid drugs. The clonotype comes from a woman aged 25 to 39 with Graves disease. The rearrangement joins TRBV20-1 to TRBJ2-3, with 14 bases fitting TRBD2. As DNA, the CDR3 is TGCAGTGCTAGAGGGACTAGCGGGAGGACAGATACGCAGTATTTT. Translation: CSARGTSGRTDTQYF.